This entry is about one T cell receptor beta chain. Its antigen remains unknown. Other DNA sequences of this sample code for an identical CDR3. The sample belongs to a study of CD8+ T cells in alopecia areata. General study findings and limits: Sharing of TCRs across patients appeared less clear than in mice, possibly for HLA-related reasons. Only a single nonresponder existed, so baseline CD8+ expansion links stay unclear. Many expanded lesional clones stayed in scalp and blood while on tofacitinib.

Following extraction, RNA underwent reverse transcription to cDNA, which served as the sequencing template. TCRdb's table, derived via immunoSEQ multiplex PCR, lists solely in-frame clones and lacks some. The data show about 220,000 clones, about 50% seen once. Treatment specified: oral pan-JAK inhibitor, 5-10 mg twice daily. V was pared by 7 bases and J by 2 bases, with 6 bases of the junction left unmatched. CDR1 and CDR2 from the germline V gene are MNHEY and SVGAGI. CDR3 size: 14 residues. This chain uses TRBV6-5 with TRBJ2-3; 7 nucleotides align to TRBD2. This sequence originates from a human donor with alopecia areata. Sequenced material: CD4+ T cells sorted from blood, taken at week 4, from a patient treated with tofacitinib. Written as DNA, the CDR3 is TGTGCCAGCAAAAAAGCGGGATCCACAGATACGCAGTATTTT. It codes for CASKKAGSTDTQYF.